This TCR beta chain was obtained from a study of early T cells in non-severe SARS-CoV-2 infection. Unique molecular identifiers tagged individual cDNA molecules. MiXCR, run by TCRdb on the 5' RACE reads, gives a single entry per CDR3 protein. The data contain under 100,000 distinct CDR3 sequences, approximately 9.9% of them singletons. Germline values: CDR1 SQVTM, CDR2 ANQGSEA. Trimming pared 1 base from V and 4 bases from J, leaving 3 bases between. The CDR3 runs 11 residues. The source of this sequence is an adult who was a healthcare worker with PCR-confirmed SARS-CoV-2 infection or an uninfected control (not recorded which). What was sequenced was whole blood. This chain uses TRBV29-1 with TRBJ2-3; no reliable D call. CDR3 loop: CSVEVADTQYF. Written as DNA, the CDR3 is TGCAGCGTTGAAGTCGCAGATACGCAGTATTTT.